This T cell receptor beta chain was identified in a study of response to subunit inactivated influenza vaccine (dated by TCRdb to 2016 to 2018). Regarding the research as a whole: The study used deep quantitative T cell receptor repertoire profiling to track responses to a trivalent subunit inactivated influenza vaccine.

This clonotype was seen a handful of times. Its antigen specificity is not known. No much larger clone is present one base from it, and per-base qualities are unavailable. The paper's findings and limits, for the study overall: The authors suggested that each seasonal influenza vaccination may recruit only a limited number of new T cells.

The CDR3 numbers 15 residues from cysteine through phenylalanine. The read is trimmed to its CDR3 DNA, 45 bases read in frame from base 1. Cut back by 5 bases and 6 bases, the V and J ends lie 17 bases apart. The library was made by RT-PCR. Sequenced on an Illumina HiSeq 2500. TCRdb cleaned the public reads at Q25 with fastp, built clones with MiXCR and kept in-frame beta chains. Each entry is one CDR3 protein sequence, shown with its most common DNA and genes. The sample has about 150,000 distinct CDR3 sequences on record, about 11% of them singletons. The ten largest clones capture roughly 33% of the sample.

The sequence was collected from a man aged 50 to 69 who received an inactivated influenza vaccine. Donor details come from another sample of the same person, matched by shared clones. Here the chain combines TRBV12-3 or TRBV12-4 and TRBJ2-1; the D gene lacks a confident call. Specimen: CD8+ T cells sorted from PBMCs, collected roughly 24 months after vaccination. The DNA sequence is as follows: TGTGCCAGCAGTCCACCCGAAGGGCAGATCAATGAGCAGTTCTTC. Translated, it reads CASSPPEGQINEQFF.